This T cell receptor (beta chain) was recovered during a study of CD8+CD57+ T cells in acquired aplastic anemia. Turning to the study itself: The sorted CD4+ and CD8+ cells yielded an average approximately 3.2 ug of DNA. Study-level results: Patients were compared with controls for CD8+ Simpson's diversity, and no significant difference emerged. In common between the patients and the controls were some 28 CD8+ CDR3 sequences.

A note on this clonotype: What it binds is not known.

Before being chosen for sequencing, patients had shown CD8+CD57+ cell expansion by flow cytometry. Patients had not yet gotten any therapy when their blood was taken for sampling. Using genomic DNA as the template, TCR beta VDJ and CDR3 profiling was carried out. TCRdb re-called the reads with MiXCR, one entry per CDR3 protein. The sample holds roughly 170,000 distinct CDR3 sequences, 48% seen once. CDR3 length equals 16 residues. With V trimmed by 4 bases and J by 6 bases, 13 bases remained unmatched. CDR1 is KGHDR, CDR2 SFDVKD, per germline. Sequencing was carried out using sorted CD4+, CD8+, or CD8+CD57+ T cells (not recorded which) from PBMCs. This clonotype was sampled from a human donor with aplastic anemia. The chain uses TRBV24-1 and TRBJ2-7; 8 nucleotides align to TRBD1. The CDR3 bases are TGTGCCACCAGTGACCCCCATGGACAGGGAGGCCTCGAGCAGTACTTC. Its translation is CATSDPHGQGGLEQYF.